The 30 T cell receptor beta chains below all came from one sample that was sequenced in a study of OX40 agonist ivuxolimab in advanced cancers. The protocol was immunoSEQ multiplex PCR, while the TCRdb copy is restricted to in-frame clones and leaves out a portion. The sample includes approximately 87,000 clones, 92% of them seen just once. The input for sequencing was CD4+ or CD8+ T cells sorted from blood, taken in a trial of the OX40 agonist ivuxolimab. These receptor sequences come from an adult with an advanced solid tumor such as melanoma, head and neck, liver or kidney cancer.

CDR3 sequence: CASGLRVDEQYF. CDR3 DNA sequence: TGTGCTAGTGGTTTGCGGGTTGACGAGCAGTACTTC. The rearrangement links TRBV12-5 to TRBJ2-7; D is unresolved. The CDR3 has 12 amino acids. V lost 2 bases to trimming and J lost 5 bases, with 7 bases between them. Germline V gene lookup returns CDR1 LGHNT and CDR2 FRNRAP.

Notes on this clone: The junction differs from germline at one of its ends, possibly a read error. V is TRBV15 and J is TRBJ2-5, with D hard to call. The V gene's germline CDR1 is LNHNV and CDR2 YYDKDF (reference sequence). The CDR3 is 14 residues long. CDR3 in amino acids: CATSRDRKQGTQYF. The CDR3 DNA follows: TGTGCCACCAGCAGAGATCGGAAGCAAGGGACCCAGTACTTC.

The rearrangement links TRBV1 to TRBJ2-2; TRBD2, the table's D call, was not compared with the DNA. TRBV1 is designated a pseudogene. The CDR3 has 14 amino acids. The CDR3 reads CTSSLTPRAGELFF. CDR3 bases: TGCACCAGCAGCCTTACCCCCCGGGCCGGGGAGCTGTTTTTT.

The chain combines TRBV15 with TRBJ1-4; weak D call: TRBD1 (6 bases). The CDR3 extends over 14 amino acids. Trimming took off 9 bases at V and 6 bases at J, with 17 bases between the two ends. Germline V gene sequence: CDR1 LNHNV, CDR2 YYDKDF (reference sequence). In DNA form, the CDR3 reads TGTGCCACGAATAAATTACAGGGAGATGAAAAACTGTTTTTT. Translating gives CATNKLQGDEKLFF.

The chain is built from TRBV19 and TRBJ2-1; D remains unclear. Germline lookup yields CDR1 LNHDA and CDR2 SQIVND (reference sequence). The CDR3 loop spans 13 amino acids. V lost 3 bases to trimming and J lost 5 bases, with 8 bases between them. The CDR3, as DNA: TGTGCCAGTAGTATTGGTCAGAACAATGAGCAGTTCTTC. This sequence encodes CASSIGQNNEQFF.

The rearrangement uses TRBV4-1 and TRBJ2-7; TRBD1 or TRBD2 may be the D gene (5 bases each). The CDR3 contains 16 residues. Germline CDR1 is MGHRA and CDR2 is YSYEKL. Between the trimmed V and J ends, which lost 0 bases and 6 bases, there was a span of 18 bases. In nucleotides, the CDR3 is TGCGCCAGCAGCCAAGACTGGGACGAGAGATATGGCGAGCAGTACTTC. Its translation: CASSQDWDERYGEQYF.

This clone was counted once. This chain joins TRBV27 and TRBJ1-5, with D possibly TRBD1 on 5 matching bases. The CDR3 contains 18 residues. V was trimmed by 3 bases and J by 2 bases, leaving 20 bases between them. CDR1 and CDR2 from the germline V gene are MNHEY and SMNVEV (reference sequence). CDR3 protein: CASSFGRDVVLGNQPQHF. CDR3 coding DNA: TGTGCCAGCAGTTTTGGCAGGGACGTAGTTTTGGGCAATCAGCCCCAGCATTTT.

The chain employs TRBV13 and TRBJ2-1; 7 bases fit TRBD2. The CDR3 consists of 16 residues. V lost 4 bases to trimming and J lost 6 bases; unmatched junction nucleotides: 12. Germline V gene lookup returns CDR1 PRHDT and CDR2 FYEKMQ (reference sequence). The CDR3, as DNA: TGTGCCAGCAGCTCCGTCGTGGGGGGGAGTACCAATGAGCAGTTCTTC. It encodes CASSSVVGGSTNEQFF.

J is TRBJ2-3 and V is TRBV27; D unresolved. Trimming shortened V by 3 bases and J by 7 bases, and 8 bases separated the two germline ends. The CDR3 is 12 residues long. The V gene's germline CDR1 is MNHEY and CDR2 SMNVEV (reference sequence). The CDR3 protein is CASSFGSHTQYF. The CDR3 region has the DNA TGTGCCAGCAGTTTTGGCTCACATACGCAGTATTTT.

V is TRBV28 and J is TRBJ2-2, with D maybe TRBD2 (5 bases). The CDR3 has 14 amino acids. CDR1 is MDHEN, CDR2 SYDVKM, per germline. V lost 6 bases and J lost 2, with 10 bases in between. CDR3: CASSPDLNTGELFF. In nucleotides, the CDR3 is TGTGCCAGCAGCCCGGACTTAAACACCGGGGAGCTGTTTTTT.

This chain links TRBV19 with TRBJ2-1; D is tentatively TRBD1 or TRBD2 (6 bases each). This CDR3 is 17 amino acids long. Germline V gene data show CDR1 as LNHDA and CDR2 as SQIVND (reference sequence). The V end lost 5 bases, the J end lost 10 bases, and 27 bases lay between the germline ends. CDR3 DNA: TGTGCCAGTAGTCATATTGGTAAGGGGGGATACAAGAGGGAGCAGTTCTTC. Translating it yields CASSHIGKGGYKREQFF.

The J gene is TRBJ2-1, the V gene TRBV5-1; D is ambiguous. Deletions cut 0 bases from V and 7 bases from J, with 8 bases between. Germline CDR1 and CDR2: SGHRS and YFSETQ. This CDR3 comprises 13 residues. This CDR3 is CASSLGLPNEQFF. The CDR3 region has the DNA TGCGCCAGCAGCTTGGGGCTTCCTAATGAGCAGTTCTTC.

This clone was seen once. This sequence joins TRBV27 and TRBJ2-2, with 13 nucleotides matching TRBD2. This CDR3 is built from 17 residues. Trimming removed 4 bases from V and 1 base from J; junction bases left unmatched: 3. Germline V gene data show CDR1 as MNHEY and CDR2 as SMNVEV (reference sequence). The CDR3 sequence: CASSSRTSGGNTGELFF. The CDR3 DNA sequence: TGTGCCAGCAGTTCCCGGACTAGCGGGGGGAACACCGGGGAGCTGTTTTTT.

The chain combines TRBV10-2 with TRBJ2-5, with D tentatively TRBD1 or TRBD2 (5 bases each). The CDR3 runs to 14 residues. Between the trimmed V and J ends, which lost 4 bases and 5 bases, there was a span of 14 bases. Germline lookup yields CDR1 WSHSY and CDR2 SAAADI. CDR3 nucleotide sequence: TGCGCCAGCAGTGGAGTCAGGGAGCACGAGACCCAGTACTTC. This gives the protein CASSGVREHETQYF.

The rearrangement uses TRBV7-8 and TRBJ2-1; TRBD1 might be the D (6 bases). The germline V and J ends were trimmed by 6 bases and 7 bases, with 19 bases remaining between them. The germline V gene has CDR1 SGHVS and CDR2 FQNEAQ. This CDR3 spans 15 amino acids. The CDR3 region is CASRLEGGHLNEQFF. CDR3 nucleotide sequence: TGTGCCAGCAGACTAGAAGGGGGACACCTAAATGAGCAGTTCTTC.

The J gene is TRBJ2-7, the V gene TRBV25-1, with no clear D. Germline V lookup: CDR1 MGHDK, CDR2 SYGVNS. Trimming shortened V by 6 bases and J by 4 bases, and 4 bases separated the two germline ends. This CDR3 has 10 residues. The CDR3 sequence is CASSSYEQYF. The CDR3 region has the DNA TGTGCCAGCAGCTCATACGAGCAGTACTTC.

The chain employs TRBV11-2 and TRBJ2-5, with 9 bases lining up with TRBD1. Germline CDR1 SGHAT, CDR2 FQNNGV. The CDR3 contains 13 residues. Trimming at V came to 4 bases and at J to 6 bases, leaving 3 bases not matched to a gene. The CDR3 spells CASSSGQGQTQYF. The CDR3 region has the DNA TGTGCCAGCAGCTCGGGACAGGGTCAGACCCAGTACTTC.

The chain is built from TRBV6-1 and TRBJ2-3; D is unresolved. Germline V gene sequence: CDR1 MNHNS, CDR2 SASEGT. Trimming shortened V by 2 bases and J by 1 base, and 13 bases separated the two germline ends. The CDR3 sequence is 16 residues long. CDR3: CASSEWLVSGTDTQYF. In DNA, the CDR3 is TGTGCCAGCAGTGAATGGCTAGTCTCGGGCACAGATACGCAGTATTTT.

The gene calls are TRBV9 and TRBJ2-3; 11 bases are a match to TRBD2. The length of the CDR3 is 15 residues. Germline assignment: CDR1 SGDLS and CDR2 YYNGEE. Trimming removed 3 bases from V and 2 bases from J; junction bases left unmatched: 2. CDR3 nucleotide sequence: TGTGCCAGCAGCGAGGGACTAGCGGACACAGATACGCAGTATTTT. Amino acid sequence: CASSEGLADTDTQYF.

The gene calls are TRBV6-5 and TRBJ2-5, with D perhaps matching TRBD2 (5 bases). The CDR3 contains 14 residues. The ends were cut back, 6 bases at V and 1 base at J, with 12 bases in the middle. Germline loops: CDR1 MNHEY, CDR2 SVGAGI. Here the CDR3 DNA reads TGTGCCAGCAGCTCCACTAGGGCCCAAGAGACCCAGTACTTC. It specifies CASSSTRAQETQYF.

This clone was counted a single time. V is TRBV27 and J is TRBJ1-6; D ambiguous. V lost 2 bases, J lost 10 bases, and 12 bases lay in between. The V gene's germline CDR1 is MNHEY and CDR2 SMNVEV (reference sequence). The CDR3 length is 14 residues. CDR3 DNA: TGTGCCAGCAGTTTAGGAGCAGCGGGGTCACCCCTCCACTTT. Protein product: CASSLGAAGSPLHF.

J is TRBJ2-2 and V is TRBV9; D remains ambiguous. The CDR3 covers 16 residues. Trimming cost V 3 bases and J 0 bases, with 12 bases left between them. Germline CDR1 SGDLS, CDR2 YYNGEE. The CDR3 DNA reads as TGTGCCAGCAGCGCCCACGGCAGGACGAACACCGGGGAGCTGTTTTTT. Translation: CASSAHGRTNTGELFF.

This sequence joins TRBV5-6 and TRBJ1-5, with D perhaps TRBD1 (5 bases). The CDR3 is 17 amino acids. CDR1 SGHDT and CDR2 YYEEEE come from the germline V gene. V was shortened by 3 bases and J by 0 bases, with 16 bases between the two germline ends. The CDR3 sequence is CASSWGGATASNQPQHF. Here the CDR3 DNA reads TGTGCCAGCAGCTGGGGTGGGGCGACAGCTAGCAATCAGCCCCAGCATTTT.

This chain joins TRBV29-1 and TRBJ2-1; 9 bases agree with TRBD2. The germline V gene encodes CDR1 SQVTM and CDR2 ANQGSEA. V lost 0 bases and J lost 2; bases outside the gene matches: 11. The CDR3 loop spans 18 amino acids. CDR3 DNA sequence: TGCAGCGTTGAAGATTGGATTAGCGGGAGTGTCACCTACAATGAGCAGTTCTTC. The encoded protein is CSVEDWISGSVTYNEQFF.

This clone came up once. The chain joins TRBV5-4 to TRBJ1-1; a possible D gene is TRBD1 (5 bases). The CDR3 contains 14 residues. Trimming removed 0 bases at V and 7 bases at J, with 13 bases between. Germline V gene sequence: CDR1 SGHNT, CDR2 YYREEE (reference sequence). CDR3 DNA sequence: TGTGCCAGCAGCTTGGAAATGGGGGAGAGTGAAGCTTTCTTT. Residues: CASSLEMGESEAFF.

This clone was observed a single time. This rearrangement joins TRBV10-3 to TRBJ2-7; unclear D gene. Trimming took off 4 bases at V and 0 bases at J, with 13 bases between the two ends. Germline V gene data show CDR1 as ENHRY and CDR2 as SYGVKD. The CDR3 has 15 amino acids. DNA for the CDR3: TGTGCCATCAGTGGCAGTTACCTGGACTCCTACGAGCAGTACTTC. Protein product: CAISGSYLDSYEQYF.

The gene calls are TRBV6-5 and TRBJ1-2, with D perhaps TRBD1 (6 bases). The germline V gene has CDR1 MNHEY and CDR2 SVGAGI. This CDR3 has 14 amino acids. Trimming took off 5 bases at V and 0 bases at J, with 10 bases between the two ends. CDR3 in DNA: TGTGCCAGCAGTCAAGGGACAACTAACTATGGCTACACCTTC. It translates to CASSQGTTNYGYTF.

The chain has TRBV25-1 and TRBJ2-3; D possibly corresponds to TRBD1 (6 bases). Germline CDR1 reads MGHDK; CDR2 reads SYGVNS. V dropped 3 bases and J dropped 6 bases, with 22 bases sitting between them. The CDR3 is 17 amino acids. The CDR3 loop reads CASSEASWNRARDTQYF. Here the CDR3 DNA reads TGTGCCAGCAGTGAGGCAAGTTGGAACAGGGCGAGGGATACGCAGTATTTT.

The DNA for the CDR3 is TGTGCCAGCAGCGTGGTAGGGAACTATGGCTACACCTTC. It translates to CASSVVGNYGYTF. The rearrangement uses TRBV11-2 and TRBJ1-2; D gene ambiguous. With 5 bases removed from V and 2 bases from J, the gap between germline ends came to 9 bases. The CDR3 consists of 13 residues. CDR1 SGHAT and CDR2 FQNNGV come from the germline V gene.

This chain uses TRBV27 with TRBJ2-1; tentatively, D is TRBD2 (5 bases). This CDR3 has 15 amino acids. The germline V and J ends were trimmed by 5 bases and 0 bases, with 11 bases remaining between them. Germline V CDR1 and CDR2: MNHEY, SMNVEV (reference sequence). The CDR3 here is CASSLAGRSYNEQFF. In DNA, the CDR3 is TGTGCCAGCAGTCTGGCGGGCCGCTCCTACAATGAGCAGTTCTTC.